This T cell receptor beta chain was recovered during a study of siplizumab effects on memory and regulatory T cells. Measured with immunoSEQ multiplex PCR; TCRdb has only the in-frame clones, and not every one. This table has about 72,000 clones, about 90% appearing once. Trimming left V 4 bases short and J 2 bases short, with 15 bases between. From germline, CDR1 is MGHRA and CDR2 YSYEKL. The CDR3 runs to 15 residues. This TCR came from a human donor in good health. The chain links TRBV4-1 to TRBJ2-7; possibly TRBD1 for D (8 bases). The sample taken for sequencing was CD8+ T cells sorted from blood. The CDR3 DNA is TGCGCCAGCAGCCCACAGGGGGGGAACCCCTACGAGCAGTACTTC. Translated: CASSPQGGNPYEQYF.